This TCR beta chain was identified in a study of cytomegalovirus exposure and HLA in healthy donors. Use of 60 Vbeta and 13 Jbeta primers characterized the PCR. Under the authors' procedure: Unique TCR beta chains numbered roughly 83 million in a later analysis, with roughly 9.9 million shared. The assay was immunoSEQ multiplex PCR, and TCRdb's table has in-frame clones only and misses some. V and J calls and clone size come straight from that table; D and trimming were deduced from the DNA. The sample has about 200,000 clones; around 80% are singletons. Notes on the study in general: Earlier analysis yielded a pattern in which most TCR beta V segments were productive about 90% or about 30% of the time.

About this clone itself: Antigen: not known.

The CDR3 is 15 residues long. CDR1 is SGDLS and CDR2 is YYNGEE in the germline V gene. The junction had 6 bases not matched to a gene; V was cut back by 3 bases and J by 4 bases. Sample: PBMCs. The source is a boy younger than 10 in good health and CMV-seronegative. This chain uses TRBV9 with TRBJ2-5; 10 bases fit TRBD2. The chain's CDR3 is CASSEAGGRRETQYF. CDR3 coding DNA: TGTGCCAGCAGCGAAGCGGGGGGGCGGAGAGAGACCCAGTACTTC.